The T cell receptor (beta chain) under discussion was sequenced for a study of T-cell reconstitution after alpha-beta-depleted transplantation in children. There are a few counts of this clonotype. The ends lost 5 bases at V and 6 bases at J; junction bases unmatched: 5. The CDR3 length is 12 residues. CDR1 is DFQATT and CDR2 is SNEGSKA in the germline V gene (reference sequence). A library of TCRbeta sequences, prepared with unique molecular identifiers, was generated. One entry per CDR3 protein results from TCRdb running MiXCR on the PCR reads. The data show hundreds of thousands of distinct CDR3 sequences, with roughly an eighth seen just once and roughly 5.4% held by the top ten.

The rearrangement uses TRBV20-1 and TRBJ1-1; TRBD1 matches 8 bases. Here the sequenced sample was PBMCs from the stem cell graft donor, taken from the stem cell graft. The receptor comes from a human donor who donated a stem cell graft to a child with combined immunodeficiency. The CDR3 sequence is CSAFDRGAEAFF. The CDR3 nucleotides read TGCAGTGCTTTTGACAGGGGAGCTGAAGCTTTCTTT.